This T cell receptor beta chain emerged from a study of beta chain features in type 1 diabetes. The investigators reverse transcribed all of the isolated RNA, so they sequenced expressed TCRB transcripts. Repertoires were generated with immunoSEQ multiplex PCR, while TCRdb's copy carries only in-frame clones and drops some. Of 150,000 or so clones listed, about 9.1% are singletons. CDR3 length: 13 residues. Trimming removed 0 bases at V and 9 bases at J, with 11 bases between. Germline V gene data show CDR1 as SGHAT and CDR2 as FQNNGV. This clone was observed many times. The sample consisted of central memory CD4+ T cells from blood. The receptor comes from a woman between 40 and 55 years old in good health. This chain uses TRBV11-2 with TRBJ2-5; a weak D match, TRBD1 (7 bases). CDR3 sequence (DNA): TGTGCCAGCAGCTTAGAGGGGGGACAGCCCCAGTACTTC. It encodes CASSLEGGQPQYF.